The rows below give T cell receptor beta chains drawn from one sample of a study of blood T cell repertoires in COVID-19. TCRdb keeps only in-frame clones here, not all; method: immunoSEQ multiplex PCR. This sample has 200,000 or so clones, with under 90% found just once. The specimen sequenced was PBMCs or T cells enriched from blood (not recorded which). These TCRs come from a man aged 60-69 years who had recovered from COVID-19. The CDR3 runs from the conserved cysteine through the conserved F or W. Each record gives: V gene, D gene, clone size, J gene, CDR3 protein, CDR3 DNA. D genes are given only for firm matches. Not all rows give a size; the values are once, few, many and, for expanded clones, a class.

TRBV10-3	TRBD1	-	TRBJ1-2	CAIRSTGSRSGSYTF	TGTGCCATCAGATCGACAGGGTCCCGATCGGGTAGCTACACCTTC
TRBV19	TRBD1	-	TRBJ1-2	CASSRQGPNYGYTF	TGTGCCAGCTCACGACAGGGACCCAACTATGGCTACACCTTC
TRBV19	-	-	TRBJ2-1	CASSSSRSSYNEQFF	TGTGCCAGTAGTTCCTCAAGGAGCTCCTACAATGAGCAGTTCTTC
TRBV7-2	-	-	TRBJ1-1	CASSLGLRDGGTEAFF	TGTGCCAGCAGCCTGGGACTGAGGGATGGGGGCACTGAAGCTTTCTTT
TRBV5-6	TRBD1	-	TRBJ2-2	CASSTLGQGYTGELFF	TGTGCCAGCAGCACCCTCGGACAGGGCTACACCGGGGAGCTGTTTTTT
TRBV4-1	-	-	TRBJ2-3	CASSQDLPTDTQYF	TGCGCCAGCAGCCAAGACCTCCCCACAGATACGCAGTATTTT
TRBV4-1	TRBD1	few	TRBJ1-4	CASSQPTGQGARSGEKLFF	TGCGCCAGCAGCCAACCGACCGGACAGGGGGCGAGGTCGGGTGAAAAACTGTTTTTT
TRBV19	TRBD1	-	TRBJ1-1	CASRATRDRGRRAFF	TGTGCCAGTAGGGCGACCCGGGACAGGGGGCGACGGGCTTTCTTT
TRBV6-2/TRBV6-3	-	-	TRBJ2-3	CASSYSRGYPQYF	TGTGCCAGCAGTTACTCGCGCGGGTACCCGCAGTATTTT
TRBV6-6	-	-	TRBJ1-5	CASSSGETQPQHF	TGTGCCAGCAGTTCAGGGGAGACCCAGCCCCAGCATTTT
TRBV7-2	TRBD1	-	TRBJ1-4	CASRRQGAFEKLFF	TGTGCCAGCAGACGACAGGGGGCGTTTGAAAAACTGTTTTTT
TRBV5-1	TRBD2	-	TRBJ2-2	CASSLVTSGRTGELFF	TGCGCCAGCAGCTTGGTGACTAGCGGGCGGACCGGGGAGCTGTTTTTT
TRBV7-9	TRBD1	-	TRBJ1-4	CASRDTGDRLFF	TGTGCCAGCAGGGATACAGGGGATAGACTGTTTTTT
TRBV30	-	-	TRBJ1-1	CAWSNRKTEAFF	TGTGCCTGGTCTAACAGGAAGACTGAAGCTTTCTTT
TRBV6-5	TRBD1	-	TRBJ1-2	CASSSPGQGPFGYTF	TGTGCCAGCAGTTCCCCGGGACAGGGGCCCTTTGGCTACACCTTC
TRBV7-2	TRBD1	-	TRBJ1-4	CASSFQQGGEKLFF	TGTGCCAGCAGCTTTCAGCAGGGGGGAGAAAAACTGTTTTTT
TRBV7-4	TRBD1	-	TRBJ2-1	CASSLRGQATYNEQFF	TGTGCCAGCAGCTTAAGGGGGCAGGCCACCTACAATGAGCAGTTCTTC
TRBV5-4	TRBD1	once	TRBJ1-1	CASSLENRGSTEAFF	TGTGCCAGCAGCTTGGAGAACAGGGGGAGCACTGAAGCTTTCTTT
TRBV24-1	-	-	TRBJ1-1	CATKARGAEDTEAFF	TGTGCCACCAAGGCCCGGGGGGCGGAGGACACTGAAGCTTTCTTT
TRBV4-3	-	once	TRBJ1-5	CASSQDSGYNQPQHF	TGCGCCAGCAGCCAAGACTCAGGGTACAATCAGCCCCAGCATTTT
TRBV6-5	TRBD1	-	TRBJ2-7	CASRPGTGGFDEQYF	TGTGCCAGCAGGCCCGGGACAGGGGGATTCGACGAGCAGTACTTC
TRBV5-4	-	-	TRBJ1-2	CASSLDTRNYGYTF	TGTGCCAGCAGCTTGGATACGAGGAACTATGGCTACACCTTC
TRBV10-2	TRBD1	-	TRBJ1-1	CASSERQGATEAFF	TGCGCCAGCAGTGAAAGACAGGGGGCCACTGAAGCTTTCTTT
TRBV9	-	-	TRBJ2-6	CASSARDTSGGANVLTF	TGTGCCAGCAGCGCCCGGGACACGTCAGGCGGGGCCAACGTCCTGACTTTC
TRBV9	-	-	TRBJ2-1	CASSVTGNEQFF	TGTGCCAGCAGCGTAACAGGCAATGAGCAGTTCTTC
TRBV6-5	TRBD1	-	TRBJ1-2	CASSNTGEVYGYTF	TGTGCCAGCAGCAACACAGGGGAGGTCTATGGCTACACCTTC
TRBV29-1	TRBD2	-	TRBJ2-7	CSVEGVWGGEQYF	TGCAGCGTTGAAGGGGTATGGGGGGGAGAGCAGTACTTC
TRBV5-5	-	-	TRBJ2-5	CASSTQGEETQYF	TGTGCCAGCAGCACACAGGGAGAGGAGACCCAGTACTTC
TRBV7-6	TRBD1	-	TRBJ2-2	CASSRASTGGLGTGELFF	TGTGCCAGCAGCCGGGCTTCGACAGGGGGCTTGGGCACCGGGGAGCTGTTTTTT
TRBV6-2/TRBV6-3	-	-	TRBJ1-2	CASSYSPGGNYGYTF	TGTGCCAGCAGTTACTCGCCCGGGGGGAACTATGGCTACACCTTC
TRBV7-2	TRBD1	-	TRBJ1-2	CASSAQIGQGYGYTF	TGTGCCAGCAGCGCTCAGATCGGACAGGGGTATGGCTACACCTTC
TRBV2	TRBD1	-	TRBJ2-3	CASRGGLGQGTDTQYF	TGTGCCAGCAGGGGAGGGTTGGGACAGGGGACAGATACGCAGTATTTT
TRBV6-5	TRBD1	-	TRBJ1-1	CASSTLDRGNTEAFF	TGTGCCAGCAGTACCCTGGACAGGGGGAACACTGAAGCTTTCTTT
TRBV5-1	-	once	TRBJ2-1	CASSLSPGSEQFF	TGCGCCAGCAGCTTGTCTCCGGGGAGTGAGCAGTTCTTC